These 23 T cell receptor beta chains were sequenced from one sample in a study of blood T cells in healthy people across ages. Sample-barcoded 5' priming and a J-beta primer mix drove a second PCR of about 7 to 12 cycles. TCRdb analysed the 5' RACE reads with MiXCR anew, one entry per CDR3 protein. The table lists approximately 2,000,000 distinct CDR3 sequences, approximately 40% of them singletons. Sample: blood. All receptors come from a human donor in good health.

The chain carries TRBV28 and TRBJ1-1; unclear D gene. CDR3 length: 13 amino acids. In germline, CDR1 is MDHEN, CDR2 SYDVKM. V gave up 3 bases and J gave up 12 bases, with 17 bases separating them. This CDR3 is CASSLVPAGPPFF. CDR3 bases: TGTGCCAGCAGTTTGGTCCCGGCTGGTCCTCCTTTCTTT. Looking up the rest from reference TRBV28 and TRBJ1-1 gives the full variable domain: DVKVTQSSRYLVKRTGEKVFLECVQDMDHENMFWYRQDPGLGLRLIYFSYDVKMKEKGDIPEGYSVSREKKERFSLILESASTNQTSMYLCASSLVPAGPPFFGQGTRLTVV.

A few counts support this clonotype. The chain has TRBV7-8 and TRBJ2-1; D uncertain. Germline V CDR1 and CDR2: SGHVS, FQNEAQ. The CDR3 totals 14 residues. Trimming took 2 bases from V and 5 from J, leaving 10 bases between them. CDR3 coding DNA: TGTGCCAGCAGCTTACAACACACCGACAATGAGCAGTTCTTC. Translated, it gives CASSLQHTDNEQFF. Based on the CDR3 plus reference TRBV7-8 and TRBJ2-1, the full variable domain is GAGVSQSPRYKVAKRGQDVALRCDPISGHVSLFWYQQALGQGPEFLTYFQNEAQLDKSGLPSDRFFAERPEGSVSTLKIQRTQQEDSAVYLCASSLQHTDNEQFFGPGTRLTVL.

This sequence joins TRBV3-1 and TRBJ2-3; TRBD2 matches at 11 bases. The ends lost 5 bases at V and 1 base at J; junction bases unmatched: 11. CDR3 length: 18 residues. Germline CDR1 and CDR2: LGHDT and YNNKEL (reference sequence). CDR3 in amino acids: CASSTPSGGPLGTDTQYF. The DNA of the CDR3 is TGTGCCAGCAGCACTCCTAGCGGGGGGCCCCTCGGCACAGATACGCAGTATTTT.

This clonotype was detected only a few times. This chain joins TRBV6-5 and TRBJ2-7; the D gene is possibly TRBD2 (5 bases). Trimming pared 7 bases from V and 7 bases from J, leaving 17 bases between. The V gene's germline CDR1 is MNHEY and CDR2 SVGAGI. The CDR3 has 13 amino acids. The CDR3 loop is CASKLGAAGEQYF. CDR3 DNA sequence: TGTGCCAGCAAACTGGGAGCGGCCGGGGAGCAGTACTTC.

This chain connects TRBV5-1 to TRBJ2-3; 7 bases align to TRBD1. The V and J ends lost 3 bases and 1 base, in that order; junction bases with no gene match: 8. CDR3 length: 16 amino acids. The germline V gene has CDR1 SGHRS and CDR2 YFSETQ. CDR3 loop: CASSSRQGYGTDTQYF. The CDR3 nucleotides read TGCGCCAGCAGCTCAAGACAGGGTTATGGCACAGATACGCAGTATTTT.

V usage is TRBV29-1 and J usage is TRBJ2-5; maybe TRBD1 (6 bases). CDR1 SQVTM and CDR2 ANQGSEA come from the germline V gene. CDR3 length: 15 residues. Trimming removed 6 bases from V and 0 bases from J, with 17 bases in between. The CDR3 nucleotides read TGCAGCGTCAACAGGGCTCAGGGGTACCAAGAGACCCAGTACTTC. Its protein product is CSVNRAQGYQETQYF.

Details on this clonotype: This sequence may be a read error, since a much larger clone differs from it by one base. J is TRBJ1-1 and V is TRBV13, with D hard to call. The CDR3 length is 11 residues. Germline assignment: CDR1 PRHDT and CDR2 FYEKMQ (reference sequence). The CDR3 coding sequence is TGTGCCAGCAACTTAGGGAATGAAGCTTTCTTT. Its protein is CASNLGNEAFF.

This sequence joins TRBV5-6 and TRBJ1-6; TRBD1 might be the D (5 bases). This CDR3 is built from 16 residues. Germline-derived CDR1 and CDR2 are SGHDT and YYEEEE. V was cut by 4 bases and J by 6 bases, with 17 bases left in between. CDR3 in amino acids: CASSETPRQSNSPLHF. The CDR3 DNA sequence: TGTGCCAGCAGCGAAACCCCCAGACAGTCTAATTCACCCCTCCACTTT.

The V and J genes are TRBV6-2 or TRBV6-3 and TRBJ1-5; a weak D match, TRBD1 (5 bases). Germline CDR1 reads MNHEY; CDR2 reads SVGEGT. The CDR3 runs 14 residues. V dropped 2 bases and J dropped 6 bases, with 11 bases sitting between them. CDR3: CASSYRGIGQPQHF. In DNA form, the CDR3 reads TGTGCCAGCAGTTACAGGGGAATCGGTCAGCCCCAGCATTTT.

This clonotype was recorded at least ten times. J is TRBJ1-1 and V is TRBV6-5; D might be TRBD1 (6 bases). Trimming removed 0 bases from V and 1 base from J, with 6 bases in between. The CDR3 is 14 amino acids. Germline-derived CDR1 and CDR2 are MNHEY and SVGAGI. The CDR3 loop is CASSYSQGNTEAFF. The CDR3 nucleotides read TGTGCCAGCAGTTACTCACAGGGGAACACTGAAGCTTTCTTT.

The gene calls are TRBV7-2 and TRBJ2-7, with D possibly TRBD2 on 5 matching bases. Matching the DNA end better, TRBJ2-4 makes the J call doubtful. Germline CDR1 reads SGHTA; CDR2 reads FQGNSA. The CDR3 has 13 amino acids. This CDR3 is CASSITRENIQYF. CDR3 nucleotide sequence: TGTGCCAGCAGTATTACTAGGGAAAACATTCAGTACTTC.

V usage is TRBV6-5 and J usage is TRBJ2-7; D is unresolved. Germline CDR1 and CDR2: MNHEY and SVGAGI. CDR3 length equals 16 residues. V was clipped by 2 bases and J by 1 base, with 15 bases between them. Here the CDR3 DNA reads TGTGCCAGCAGTTACGGCACCGGATCGCTTTCCTACGAGCAGTACTTC. It specifies CASSYGTGSLSYEQYF.

The V call is TRBV12-3 or TRBV12-4, the J call TRBJ2-7, with TRBD1 matching 9 bases. V lost 8 bases to trimming and J lost 0 bases; unmatched junction nucleotides: 5. There are 14 residues in the CDR3. The CDR3 DNA is TGTGCCAGCCTTAGGACAGGGGACTCCTACGAGCAGTACTTC. Its protein product is CASLRTGDSYEQYF.

This clonotype has a single count. Possible read error: a much larger clone is one base away. The CDR3 region is CASSWANEQYF. The DNA for the CDR3 is TGTGCCAGCAGTTGGGCCAATGAGCAGTACTTC. The chain employs TRBV6-6 and TRBJ2-7; D is unresolved. This CDR3 has 11 residues. The germline V and J ends were trimmed by 4 bases and 7 bases, with 8 bases remaining between them. The germline CDR1 and CDR2 sequences are MNHNY and SVGAGI (reference sequence).

The rearrangement links TRBV10-3 to TRBJ1-2; TRBD1 might be the D (5 bases). V was shortened by 4 bases and J by 7 bases, with 10 bases between the two germline ends. The CDR3 has 12 residues. The germline V gene has CDR1 ENHRY and CDR2 SYGVKD. Written as DNA, the CDR3 is TGTGCCATCAGTGGAGGGACGAGTGGCTACACCTTC. It yields the protein CAISGGTSGYTF.

This chain connects TRBV7-3 to TRBJ2-1; 10 bases match TRBD2. This CDR3 is built from 15 residues. V lost 6 bases to trimming and J lost 0 bases; unmatched junction nucleotides: 2. Germline V gene lookup returns CDR1 SGHTA and CDR2 FQGTGA. The CDR3 reads CASRSSGGSYNEQFF. The CDR3 DNA reads as TGTGCCAGCAGATCTAGCGGGGGCTCCTACAATGAGCAGTTCTTC.

In its sample, this clonotype was seen many times. The chain combines TRBV20-1 with TRBJ2-7; D is ambiguous. The CDR3 covers 15 residues. Per the germline V gene, CDR1 is DFQATT and CDR2 is SNEGSKA (reference sequence). The V and J ends lost 1 base and 2 bases respectively, with 15 bases between them. Here the CDR3 DNA reads TGCAGTGCTAGAGGGGTAAGGGCCTTAACCTACGAGCAGTACTTC. It specifies CSARGVRALTYEQYF.

This clonotype has more than one count but fewer than ten. The rearrangement uses TRBV12-5 and TRBJ2-3, with TRBD2 matching 10 bases. V lost 2 bases to trimming and J lost 5 bases; unmatched junction nucleotides: 4. Germline assignment: CDR1 LGHNT and CDR2 FRNRAP. There are 15 residues in the CDR3. The CDR3 DNA follows: TGTGCTAGTGGTTTGAGCGGGGGGGGAATAGATACGCAGTATTTT. As protein: CASGLSGGGIDTQYF.

The chain uses TRBV29-1 and TRBJ2-7; D is perhaps TRBD1 or TRBD2 (6 bases each). Germline CDR1 and CDR2: SQVTM and ANQGSEA. The CDR3 runs to 13 residues. V dropped 6 bases and J dropped 0 bases, with 12 bases sitting between them. The CDR3 spells CSVGGQTSYEQYF. The CDR3 DNA reads TGCAGCGTCGGGGGCCAGACCTCCTACGAGCAGTACTTC.

The CDR3 loop is CSARDLSGDTDTQYF. CDR3 coding DNA: TGCAGTGCTAGAGATCTCAGCGGGGACACAGATACGCAGTATTTT. This rearrangement joins TRBV20-1 to TRBJ2-3; 7 bases are a match to TRBD2. The V gene end was trimmed by 0 bases and the J gene end by 2 bases; junction bases not matched to a gene: 5. This CDR3 region has 15 residues. Germline CDR1 and CDR2: DFQATT and SNEGSKA (reference sequence).

The rearrangement uses TRBV20-1 and TRBJ2-5; D is perhaps TRBD1 (5 bases). V was shortened by 1 base and J by 3 bases, with 12 bases between the two germline ends. Germline assignment: CDR1 DFQATT and CDR2 SNEGSKA (reference sequence). The CDR3 covers 14 residues. CDR3 bases: TGCAGTGCTAGAGGGGGCTACGAGAAAGAGACCCAGTACTTC. This sequence encodes CSARGGYEKETQYF.

This rearrangement joins TRBV7-9 to TRBJ1-2; D is ambiguous. CDR3 length: 16 amino acids. The V end was cut by 7 bases, the J end by 3 bases, with 21 bases between. The germline CDR1 and CDR2 sequences are SEHNR and FQNEAQ (reference sequence). The CDR3 loop reads CASTPAVSGAYYGYTF. CDR3 nucleotides: TGTGCCAGCACCCCGGCAGTATCCGGAGCGTACTATGGCTACACCTTC.

This clonotype was recorded many times. CDR3 in DNA: TGTGCCAGCAGCTCCCAGCTGGCAGGGAGGGGCTATGGCTACACCTTC. This translates into CASSSQLAGRGYGYTF. The chain couples TRBV7-8 to TRBJ1-2, with D possibly matching TRBD1 (5 bases). This CDR3 has 16 residues. Germline V gene sequence: CDR1 SGHVS, CDR2 FQNEAQ. Trimming removed 4 bases at V and 4 bases at J, with 19 bases between.